This T cell receptor (beta chain) was found in a study of siplizumab effects on memory and regulatory T cells. Repertoires were generated with immunoSEQ multiplex PCR, while TCRdb's copy carries only in-frame clones and drops some. The sample contains 75,000 to 100,000 clones, nearly 95% of which appear only once. A note on this clone: The antigen is unknown.

Study-level findings and limits: Naive or memory phenotype assignment was not possible for roughly 75-95% of proliferating CD4+ or CD8+ clones. Major contributors to the alloresponse seemed to be naive T cells, which also appeared more diverse than memory cells.

V lost 5 bases to trimming and J lost 5 bases; unmatched junction nucleotides: 9. This CDR3 comprises 16 residues. The germline V gene encodes CDR1 PRHDT and CDR2 FYEKMQ (reference sequence). The rearrangement joins TRBV13 to TRBJ2-3; 11 bases match TRBD2. Sequenced sample: non-Treg CD4+ T cells sorted from blood. The receptor's source is a human donor in good health. The CDR3, as DNA: TGTGCCAGCAGCACCCGACTAGCGGGGTGGGGAGATACGCAGTATTTT. Protein: CASSTRLAGWGDTQYF.